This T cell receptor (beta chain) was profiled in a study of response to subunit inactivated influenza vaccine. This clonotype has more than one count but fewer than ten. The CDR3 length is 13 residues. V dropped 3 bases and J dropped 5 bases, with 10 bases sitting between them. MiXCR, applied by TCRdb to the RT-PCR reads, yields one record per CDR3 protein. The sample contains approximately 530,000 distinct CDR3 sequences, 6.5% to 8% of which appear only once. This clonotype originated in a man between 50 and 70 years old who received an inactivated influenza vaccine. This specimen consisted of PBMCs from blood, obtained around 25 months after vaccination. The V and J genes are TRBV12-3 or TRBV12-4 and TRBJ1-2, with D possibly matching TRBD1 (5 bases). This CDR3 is CASSFPRGYGYTF. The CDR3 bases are TGTGCCAGCAGTTTTCCCCGGGGGTATGGCTACACCTTC.